These 26 T cell receptor beta chains share one sample of origin, sequenced in a study of T cells in women clearing cervical HPV infection. Measured with immunoSEQ multiplex PCR; TCRdb has only the in-frame clones, and not every one. Seen in this sample are tens of thousands of clones; the ten most common clones hold more than 8.5%. Sequencing used blood buffy coat. All receptors derive from a woman aged 18 to 75 with a cervical HPV16 infection that either progressed to CIN3+ or cleared (not recorded which).

Remarks on this clone: The read ends 3 residues early relative to the CDR3; the germline J gene fills the gap. The V call is TRBV27, the J call TRBJ1-2, with 7 positions matching TRBD1. In germline, CDR1 is MNHEY, CDR2 SMNVEV (reference sequence). The ends lost 6 bases at V and 1 base at J; junction bases unmatched: 14. The CDR3 is 17 residues long. The CDR3: CASSPAPGTDFNYGYTF. Incomplete CDR3 DNA: TGTGCCAGCAGCCCTGCCCCCGGGACAGACTTTAACTATGGC.

Comments on this clone: The read ends 3 residues early relative to the CDR3; the germline J gene fills the gap. The chain links TRBV12-5 to TRBJ1-1, with TRBD1 matching 8 bases. The germline gives CDR1 LGHNT, CDR2 FRNRAP. V was clipped by 1 base and J by 4 bases; unmatched bases: 2. CDR3 length: 14 amino acids. The sequenced part of the CDR3 DNA is TGTGCTAGTGGTTTGGAACAGGGGGTCACTGAA. It codes for CASGLEQGVTE. The CDR3 as a whole reads CASGLEQGVTEAFF.

Details on this clone: The missing CDR3 end, 3 residues past where the read stops, is filled in from the germline J gene. The V and J genes are TRBV23-1 and TRBJ1-5, with 7 nucleotides matching TRBD1. TRBV23-1 is annotated as an ORF whose role is uncertain. The V gene end was trimmed by 6 bases and the J gene end by 1 base; junction bases not matched to a gene: 3. The CDR3 covers 14 residues. CDR3 DNA, as far as it was read: TGCGCCAGCAGGACAGGGATGAGCAATCAGCCC. It encodes CASRTGMSNQP. In full, the CDR3 is CASRTGMSNQPQHF.

With regard to this clone: The missing CDR3 end, 3 residues past where the read stops, is filled in from the germline J gene. The chain combines TRBV6-2 or TRBV6-3 with TRBJ1-5, with D uncertain. This CDR3 is 16 amino acids long. Trimming took off 0 bases at V and 5 bases at J, with 14 bases between the two ends. Germline-derived CDR1 and CDR2 are MNHEY and SVGEGT. CDR3 sequence: CASSYSRGGRYQPQHF. The DNA read from the CDR3 is TGTGCCAGCAGTTACTCCCGGGGAGGGAGATATCAGCCC.

A word on this clone: The CDR3 is cut off 3 residues early in the read; its end comes from the germline J gene. This sequence joins TRBV12-3 or TRBV12-4 and TRBJ1-4, with a weak D call TRBD1 (5 bases). CDR3 length: 14 amino acids. The germline V and J ends were trimmed by 1 base and 7 bases, with 10 bases remaining between them. The chain's CDR3 is CASSLVRVGEKLFF. Partial CDR3 DNA: TGTGCCAGCAGTTTAGTCAGGGTTGGTGAAAAA.

Turning to this clone: The read ends 3 residues before the CDR3 terminus; that terminus is restored from the germline J gene. The chain is built from TRBV7-8 and TRBJ1-5; 8 bases are a match to TRBD1. Germline V gives CDR1 SGHVS, CDR2 FQNEAQ. With 4 bases clipped from V and 1 base from J, the junction kept 6 bases outside the gene matches. This CDR3 has 16 amino acids. CDR3 amino acids: CASSSTTGGSNQPQHF. The DNA read from the CDR3 is TGTGCCAGCAGCTCGACTACAGGGGGGAGCAATCAGCCC.

On this clone: The read comes to an end 3 residues before the CDR3 does, leaving the germline J gene to fill in the end. The V call is TRBV6-4, the J call TRBJ2-3, with TRBD2 matching over 10 bases. V dropped 0 bases and J dropped 1; count of bases not matched to a gene: 1. The CDR3 consists of 16 residues. The germline CDR1 and CDR2 sequences are MRHNA and SNTAGT. The CDR3 bases that were read are TGTGCCAGCAGTGACTCCCTAGCGGGGGGCACAGATACG. Residues: CASSDSLAGGTDT. In full, the CDR3 is CASSDSLAGGTDTQYF.

Note on this clone: Read sequence stops 3 residues before the CDR3 end, and the germline J gene provides the missing end. V is TRBV9 and J is TRBJ2-7, with D perhaps matching TRBD1 or TRBD2 (6 bases each). Germline V CDR1 and CDR2: SGDLS, YYNGEE. The CDR3 length is 13 residues. Trimming removed 3 bases from V and 6 bases from J, with 13 bases in between. CDR3: CASSAPGGGEQYF. The covered CDR3 bases are TGTGCCAGCAGCGCCCCCGGAGGGGGCGAG.

Concerning this clone itself: The read halts 3 residues ahead of the CDR3 end, with the missing end drawn from the germline J gene. The rearrangement joins TRBV2 to TRBJ1-2; 9 bases fit TRBD1. Losses at the gene ends were 6 bases for V and 4 bases for J; bases not matched to a gene: 9. The CDR3 extends over 15 amino acids. In germline, CDR1 is SNHLY, CDR2 FYNNEI. This CDR3 reads CASRNRDRVSYGYTF. The covered CDR3 bases are TGTGCCAGCAGAAACCGGGACAGGGTGTCCTATGGC.

About this clone: Sequencing ends 3 residues short of the CDR3 end; the germline J gene provides the rest. The chain is built from TRBV5-1 and TRBJ2-3; 9 nucleotides align to TRBD1. This CDR3 is built from 16 residues. Trimming cost V 4 bases and J 4 bases; bases outside gene matches: 10. In germline, CDR1 is SGHRS, CDR2 YFSETQ. The CDR3 is CASSPTGTGTSDTQYF. The covered CDR3 bases are TGCGCCAGCAGCCCAACCGGGACAGGGACCTCAGATACG.

Turning to this clone: The read gets to within 3 residues of the CDR3 end, and the germline J gene fills in the rest. V usage is TRBV7-6 and J usage is TRBJ2-7, with 7 nucleotides matching TRBD1. The CDR3 has 14 amino acids. V shed 5 bases and J 3 bases; nucleotides not matched to a gene: 7. Germline V CDR1 and CDR2: SGHVS, FNYEAQ. The covered CDR3 bases are TGTGCCAGCAGCCCCACAGGGGACAACTACGAG. It codes for CASSPTGDNYE. The entire CDR3 is CASSPTGDNYEQYF.

For this clone: The read finishes 3 residues shy of the CDR3 end, and the germline J gene is used to complete it. The rearrangement joins TRBV5-1 to TRBJ2-5, with 7 bases fitting TRBD1. Looked up from germline, CDR1 is SGHRS and CDR2 is YFSETQ. The CDR3 loop spans 14 amino acids. V lost 0 bases and J lost 5; bases outside the gene matches: 4. CDR3 sequence reads: CASSLGQGLETQYF. The covered CDR3 bases are TGCGCCAGCAGCTTGGGACAGGGCTTGGAGACC.

As for this clone: The read falls 3 residues short of the CDR3 end, and the missing part is taken from the germline J gene. The V and J genes are TRBV19 and TRBJ1-2; maybe TRBD1 (6 bases). This CDR3 is built from 15 residues. From germline, CDR1 is LNHDA and CDR2 SQIVND (reference sequence). V lost 1 base and J 6 bases, leaving 15 bases between the germline ends. The CDR3: CASSIAGGGADGYTF. CDR3 DNA (partial): TGTGCCAGTAGTATAGCGGGGGGGGGCGCAGATGGC.

A note on this clone: Sequencing ends 3 residues short of the CDR3 end; the germline J gene provides the rest. This rearrangement joins TRBV5-1 to TRBJ2-7, with D perhaps TRBD1 or TRBD2 (6 bases each). This CDR3 contains 14 residues. Trimming removed 4 bases at V and 1 base at J, with 12 bases between. CDR1 SGHRS and CDR2 YFSETQ come from the germline V gene. The sequenced part of the CDR3 DNA is TGCGCCAGCAGCCCACGGAGGGGGTCCTACGAG. Translating gives CASSPRRGSYE. The full CDR3 protein is CASSPRRGSYEQYF.

Comments on this clone: The sequenced fragment ends 3 residues before the CDR3 boundary, so the rest is inferred from the germline J gene. The chain combines TRBV19 with TRBJ1-4; 7 bases agree with TRBD1. This CDR3 comprises 17 residues. Unmatched junction bases numbered 9, after V lost 5 bases and J lost 0 bases. Germline V gene sequence: CDR1 LNHDA, CDR2 SQIVND (reference sequence). The CDR3 sequence is CASSVRGRVPTNEKLFF. The part of the CDR3 DNA that was read is TGTGCCAGTAGTGTTAGGGGGCGCGTTCCAACTAATGAAAAA.

Worth noting for this clone: The read stops 3 residues short of the end of the CDR3; the missing end is completed from the germline J gene. The V gene is TRBV5-4, the J gene TRBJ1-1, with TRBD1 matching over 7 bases. The CDR3 is 14 amino acids. Germline V lookup: CDR1 SGHNT, CDR2 YYREEE (reference sequence). Trimming removed 3 bases from V and 4 bases from J; junction bases left unmatched: 6. CDR3 sequence: CASSSQGFSTEAFF. CDR3 DNA, as far as it was read: TGTGCCAGCAGCTCACAGGGGTTTAGCACTGAA.

Concerning this clone: The sequence runs out 3 residues before the end of the CDR3; the remainder is reconstructed from the germline J gene. The gene calls are TRBV5-1 and TRBJ1-1, with a possible D match to TRBD1 (5 bases). V gave up 5 bases and J gave up 4 bases, with 15 bases separating them. In germline, CDR1 is SGHRS, CDR2 YFSETQ. The CDR3 has 14 residues. The DNA read from the CDR3 is TGCGCCAGCAGAGGTGTCGCAGGGTCCACTGAA. Amino acid sequence: CASRGVAGSTE. The whole CDR3 protein reads CASRGVAGSTEAFF.

Notes on this clone: Read coverage stops 3 residues before the CDR3 terminus; the germline J gene supplies the remainder. The chain employs TRBV7-9 and TRBJ1-2; D is possibly TRBD1 (6 bases). Germline loops: CDR1 SEHNR, CDR2 FQNEAQ (reference sequence). This CDR3 region has 14 residues. The V and J ends lost 0 bases and 7 bases respectively, with 12 bases between them. CDR3 amino acids: CASSLASGDGGYTF. The CDR3 bases that were read are TGTGCCAGCAGCTTAGCGTCAGGGGACGGTGGC.

A note on this clone: The missing CDR3 end, 3 residues past where the read stops, is filled in from the germline J gene. V usage is TRBV2 and J usage is TRBJ1-2; 7 nucleotides align to TRBD1. After removal of 6 bases from V and 7 bases from J, the junction contained 11 bases not matched to a gene. Germline V CDR1 and CDR2: SNHLY, FYNNEI. This CDR3 spans 14 amino acids. The CDR3 is CASSADRVGGGYTF. Incomplete CDR3 DNA: TGTGCCAGCAGCGCCGACAGGGTAGGAGGTGGC.

With respect to this clone: Read data end 3 residues before the CDR3 end; the end is taken from the germline J gene. V gene TRBV2 combines with J gene TRBJ1-5; 7 bases are a match to TRBD1. Germline assignment: CDR1 SNHLY and CDR2 FYNNEI. The CDR3 loop spans 14 amino acids. Trimming at V came to 6 bases and at J to 3 bases, leaving 5 bases not matched to a gene. The covered CDR3 bases are TGTGCCAGCAGGGAAACAGGGGACAATCAGCCC. It specifies CASRETGDNQP. The entire CDR3 reads CASRETGDNQPQHF.

About this clone: The read halts 3 residues ahead of the CDR3 end, with the missing end drawn from the germline J gene. V usage is TRBV5-8 and J usage is TRBJ1-6, with D maybe TRBD1 (6 bases). The CDR3 runs to 14 residues. CDR1 is SGHTS, CDR2 YDEGEE, per germline. V lost 6 bases, J lost 5 bases, and 12 bases lay in between. The CDR3 loop is CASNRRQDNSPLHF. The part of the CDR3 DNA that was read is TGTGCCAGCAACCGGAGACAGGATAATTCACCC.

As for this clone: The CDR3 end is not reached by the read, which stops 3 residues before it; the germline J gene fills it in. The chain combines TRBV5-4 with TRBJ2-1, with TRBD2 identical over 8 bases. This CDR3 is 14 amino acids long. Unmatched junction bases numbered 4, after V lost 2 bases and J lost 6 bases. CDR1 and CDR2 from the germline V gene are SGHNT and YYREEE (reference sequence). CDR3 sequence reads: CASSFSGGINEQFF. Incomplete CDR3 DNA: TGTGCCAGCAGCTTCTCGGGGGGGATCAATGAG.

About this clone itself: With the read ending 3 residues before the CDR3 end, the germline J gene is used to fill in that end. The chain recombines TRBV10-2 with TRBJ2-2; possibly TRBD2 for D (6 bases). CDR1 is WSHSY and CDR2 is SAAADI in the germline V gene. Deletions cut 6 bases from V and 5 bases from J, with 7 bases between. The CDR3 is 12 amino acids. CDR3 DNA (partial): TGCGCCAGCAGCCGGGGGACCGGGGAG. It yields the protein CASSRGTGE. The full CDR3 sequence reads CASSRGTGELFF.

CDR3 bases read: TGTGCCAGTAGTATTGGGGGCCAGGGGTCACCC. This gives the protein CASSIGGQGSP. The entire CDR3 is CASSIGGQGSPLHF. This chain joins TRBV19 and TRBJ1-6; D might be TRBD1 (6 bases). The sequence runs out 3 residues before the end of the CDR3; the remainder is reconstructed from the germline J gene. The CDR3 spans 14 residues. Trimming took off 3 bases at V and 10 bases at J, with 13 bases between the two ends. From germline, CDR1 is LNHDA and CDR2 SQIVND (reference sequence).

As concerns this clone: The DNA ends 3 residues before the CDR3 does, and the rest of the CDR3 is filled in from the germline J gene. The chain links TRBV2 to TRBJ1-3; 8 nucleotides line up with TRBD1. Germline assignment: CDR1 SNHLY and CDR2 FYNNEI. This CDR3 has 16 residues. V lost 4 bases and J lost 4; bases outside the gene matches: 9. The chain's CDR3 is CASSVYSGTGGNTIYF. The part of the CDR3 DNA that was read is TGTGCCAGCAGTGTGTATTCGGGGACAGGAGGAAACACC.

Details on this clone: The CDR3 goes on 3 residues after the read ends, and that part is filled in from the germline J gene. The gene calls are TRBV10-1 and TRBJ2-5, with D possibly TRBD2 on 5 matching bases. Germline CDR1 and CDR2: WNHNN and SYGVQD (reference sequence). The CDR3 consists of 16 residues. With 0 bases removed from V and 0 bases from J, the gap between germline ends came to 11 bases. The covered CDR3 bases are TGCGCCAGCAGTGAGTCGATCGGAGCGGACCAAGAGACC. It codes for CASSESIGADQET. The entire CDR3 protein is CASSESIGADQETQYF.